Below, 2 T cell receptor beta chains from the same sample are listed, as sequenced in a study of shared clonotypes between healthy human individuals. Libraries were prepared by immunoSEQ multiplex PCR; TCRdb keeps only in-frame clonotypes and omits some of them. The sample yields fewer than 1.6 million clones, approximately 98.5% seen once. Sequenced: naive CD4+ T cells sorted from blood. Stated subset: CD45RA+ positively selected. The receptors shown here come from a man aged 25 to 40 in good health.

The chain recombines TRBV7-2 with TRBJ2-1, with D possibly being TRBD1 or TRBD2 (5 bases each). The CDR3 covers 16 residues. Per the germline V gene, CDR1 is SGHTA and CDR2 is FQGNSA. V gave up 4 bases and J gave up 0 bases, with 13 bases separating them. CDR3 bases: TGTGCCAGCAGCTCGGGACGAGAGAGCTCCTACAATGAGCAGTTCTTC. Amino acids: CASSSGRESSYNEQFF.

CDR3 nucleotide sequence: TGCGCCAGCAGCTTGGATAACCGCCTCAGCACAGATACGCAGTATTTT. Its protein is CASSLDNRLSTDTQYF. The rearrangement links TRBV5-1 to TRBJ2-3; D is ambiguous. Germline V CDR1 and CDR2: SGHRS, YFSETQ. The V gene lost 0 bases and the J gene lost 0 bases, with 11 bases spanning the gap. The CDR3 has 16 residues.